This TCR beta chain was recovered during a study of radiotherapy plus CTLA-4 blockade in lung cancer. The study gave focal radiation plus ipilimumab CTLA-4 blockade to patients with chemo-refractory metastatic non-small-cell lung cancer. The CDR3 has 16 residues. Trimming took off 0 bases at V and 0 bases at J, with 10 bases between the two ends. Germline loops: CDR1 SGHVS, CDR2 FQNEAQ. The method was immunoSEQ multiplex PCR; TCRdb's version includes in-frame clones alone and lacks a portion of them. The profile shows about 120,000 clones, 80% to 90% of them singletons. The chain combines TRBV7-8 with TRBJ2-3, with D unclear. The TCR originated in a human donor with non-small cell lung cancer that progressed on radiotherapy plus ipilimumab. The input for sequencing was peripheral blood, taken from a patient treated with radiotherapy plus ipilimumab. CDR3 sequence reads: CASSLAAGFSTDTQYF. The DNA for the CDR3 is TGTGCCAGCAGCTTAGCAGCCGGGTTTAGCACAGATACGCAGTATTTT.